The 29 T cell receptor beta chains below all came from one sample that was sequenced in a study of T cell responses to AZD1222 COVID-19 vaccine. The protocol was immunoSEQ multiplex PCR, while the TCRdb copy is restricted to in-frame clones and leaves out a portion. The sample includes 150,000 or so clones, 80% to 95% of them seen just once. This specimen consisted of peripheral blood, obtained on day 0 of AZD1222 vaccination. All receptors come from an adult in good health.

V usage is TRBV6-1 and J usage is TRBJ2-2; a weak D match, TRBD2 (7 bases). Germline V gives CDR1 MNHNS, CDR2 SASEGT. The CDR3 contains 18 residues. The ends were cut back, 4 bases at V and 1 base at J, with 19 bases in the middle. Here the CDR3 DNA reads TGTGCCAGCAGTGTAACTAGCGCCGGGGGGCGGAACACCGGGGAGCTGTTTTTT. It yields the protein CASSVTSAGGRNTGELFF.

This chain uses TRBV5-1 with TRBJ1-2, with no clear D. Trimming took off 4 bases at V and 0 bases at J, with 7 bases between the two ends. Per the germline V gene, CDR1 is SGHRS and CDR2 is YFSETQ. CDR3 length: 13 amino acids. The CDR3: CASSPAPNYGYTF. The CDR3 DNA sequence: TGCGCCAGCAGCCCAGCACCTAACTATGGCTACACCTTC.

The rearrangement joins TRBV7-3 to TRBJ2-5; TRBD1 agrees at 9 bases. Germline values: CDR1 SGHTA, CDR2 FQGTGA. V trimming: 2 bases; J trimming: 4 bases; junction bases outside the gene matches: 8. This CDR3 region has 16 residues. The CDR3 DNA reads TGTGCCAGCAGCTTAGGGGACAGGGAAGAAGGAGAGACCCAGTACTTC. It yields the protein CASSLGDREEGETQYF.

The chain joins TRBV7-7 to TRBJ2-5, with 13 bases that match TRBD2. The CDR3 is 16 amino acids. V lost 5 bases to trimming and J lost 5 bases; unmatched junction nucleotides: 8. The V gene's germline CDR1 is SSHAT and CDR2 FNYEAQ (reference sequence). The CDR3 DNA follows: TGTGCCAGCAGCAGAAGACTAGCGGGAGGCGAGGAGACCCAGTACTTC. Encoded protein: CASSRRLAGGEETQYF.

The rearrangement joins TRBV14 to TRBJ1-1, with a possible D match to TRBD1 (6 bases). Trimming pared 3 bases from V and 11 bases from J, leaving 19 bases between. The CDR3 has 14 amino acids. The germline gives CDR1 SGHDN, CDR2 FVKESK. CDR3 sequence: CASSHQTGNSGAFF. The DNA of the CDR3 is TGTGCCAGCAGCCACCAGACAGGCAACTCAGGGGCTTTCTTT.

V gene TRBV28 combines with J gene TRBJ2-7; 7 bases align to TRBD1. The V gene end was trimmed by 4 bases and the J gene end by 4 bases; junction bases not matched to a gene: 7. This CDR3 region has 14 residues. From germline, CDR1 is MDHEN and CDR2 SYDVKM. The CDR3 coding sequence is TGTGCCAGCAGTTCCGACAGGGTTGGGTACGAGCAGTACTTC. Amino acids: CASSSDRVGYEQYF.

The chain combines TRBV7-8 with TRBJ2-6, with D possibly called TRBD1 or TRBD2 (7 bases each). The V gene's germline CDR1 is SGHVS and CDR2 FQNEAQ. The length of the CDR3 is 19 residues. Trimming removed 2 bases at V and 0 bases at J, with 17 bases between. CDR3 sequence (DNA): TGTGCCAGCAGCTTATACGGGGGGACAGCTATCTCTGGGGCCAACGTCCTGACTTTC. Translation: CASSLYGGTAISGANVLTF.

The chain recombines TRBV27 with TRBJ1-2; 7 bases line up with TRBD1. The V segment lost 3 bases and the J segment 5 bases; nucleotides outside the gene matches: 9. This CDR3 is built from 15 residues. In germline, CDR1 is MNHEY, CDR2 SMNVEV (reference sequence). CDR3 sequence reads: CASSFHNTQGYGYTF. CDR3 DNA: TGTGCCAGCAGTTTCCACAACACACAGGGGTATGGCTACACCTTC.

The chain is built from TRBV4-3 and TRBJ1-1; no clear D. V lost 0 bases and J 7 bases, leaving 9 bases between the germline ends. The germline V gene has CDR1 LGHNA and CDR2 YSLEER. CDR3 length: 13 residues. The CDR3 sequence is CASSQDKVDEAFF. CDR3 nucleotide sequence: TGCGCCAGCAGCCAAGATAAGGTCGATGAAGCTTTCTTT.

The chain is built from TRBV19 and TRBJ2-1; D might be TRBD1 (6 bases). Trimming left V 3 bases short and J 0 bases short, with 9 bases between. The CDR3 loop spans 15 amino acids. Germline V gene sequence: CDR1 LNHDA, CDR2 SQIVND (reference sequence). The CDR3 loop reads CASSINRASYNEQFF. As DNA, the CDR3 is TGTGCCAGTAGTATCAACAGGGCCTCCTACAATGAGCAGTTCTTC.

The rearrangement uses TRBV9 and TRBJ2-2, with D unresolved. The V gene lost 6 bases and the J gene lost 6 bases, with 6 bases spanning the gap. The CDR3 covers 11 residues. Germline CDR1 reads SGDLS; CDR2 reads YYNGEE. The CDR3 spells CASNNPGELFF. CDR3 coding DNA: TGTGCCAGCAACAATCCCGGGGAGCTGTTTTTT. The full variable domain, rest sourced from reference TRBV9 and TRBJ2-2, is DSGVTQTPKHLITATGQRVTLRCSPRSGDLSVYWYQQSLDQGLQFLIQYYNGEERAKGNILERFSAQQFPDLHSELNLSSLELGDSALYFCASNNPGELFFGEGSRLTVL.

The CDR3 loop reads CASSLAPGLAGGGTGELFF. The CDR3 nucleotides are TGTGCCAGCAGCTTAGCGCCGGGACTAGCGGGAGGGGGTACCGGGGAGCTGTTTTTT. V gene TRBV7-2 combines with J gene TRBJ2-2; 16 bases align to TRBD2. The germline CDR1 and CDR2 sequences are SGHTA and FQGNSA. There are 19 residues in the CDR3. Trimming took 0 bases from V and 5 from J; bases not matched to a gene: 6.

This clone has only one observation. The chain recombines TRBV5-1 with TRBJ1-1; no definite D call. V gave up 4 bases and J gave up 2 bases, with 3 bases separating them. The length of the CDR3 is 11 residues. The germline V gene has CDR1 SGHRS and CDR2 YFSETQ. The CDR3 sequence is CASSGNTEAFF. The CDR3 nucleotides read TGCGCCAGCAGCGGAAACACTGAAGCTTTCTTT.

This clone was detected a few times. The CDR3 reads CASSLAPSTGPQLQAFF. The CDR3 region has the DNA TGTGCCAGCAGTCTCGCCCCTTCGACAGGCCCTCAACTGCAGGCTTTCTTT. This chain uses TRBV6-2 or TRBV6-3 with TRBJ1-1; D perhaps matches TRBD1 (6 bases). Per germline, CDR1 MNHEY and CDR2 SVGEGT. Trimming pared 5 bases from V and 11 bases from J, leaving 30 bases between. The CDR3 has 17 residues.

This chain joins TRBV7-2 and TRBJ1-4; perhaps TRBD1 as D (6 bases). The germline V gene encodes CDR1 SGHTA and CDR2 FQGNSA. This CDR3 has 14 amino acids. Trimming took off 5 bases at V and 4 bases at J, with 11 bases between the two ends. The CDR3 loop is CASSQGSFNEKLFF. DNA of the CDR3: TGTGCCAGCAGCCAGGGGTCCTTTAATGAAAAACTGTTTTTT. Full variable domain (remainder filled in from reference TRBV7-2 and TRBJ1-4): GAGVSQSPSNKVTEKGKDVELRCDPISGHTALYWYRQSLGQGLEFLIYFQGNSAPDKSGLPSDRFSAERTGGSVSTLTIQRTQQEDSAVYLCASSQGSFNEKLFFGSGTQLSVL.

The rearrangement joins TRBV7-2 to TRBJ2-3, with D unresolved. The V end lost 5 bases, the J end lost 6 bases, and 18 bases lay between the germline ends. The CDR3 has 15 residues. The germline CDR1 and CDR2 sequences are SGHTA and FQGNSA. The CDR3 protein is CASSPSGSLVDTQYF. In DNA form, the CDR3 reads TGTGCCAGCAGCCCCTCCGGGTCCCTCGTGGATACGCAGTATTTT.

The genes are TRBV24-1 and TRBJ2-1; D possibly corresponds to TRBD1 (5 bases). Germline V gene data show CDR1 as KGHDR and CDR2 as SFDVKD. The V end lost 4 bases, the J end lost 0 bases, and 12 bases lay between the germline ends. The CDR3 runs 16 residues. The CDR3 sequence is CATSDAQGASYNEQFF. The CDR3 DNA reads TGTGCCACCAGTGACGCTCAGGGCGCCTCCTACAATGAGCAGTTCTTC.

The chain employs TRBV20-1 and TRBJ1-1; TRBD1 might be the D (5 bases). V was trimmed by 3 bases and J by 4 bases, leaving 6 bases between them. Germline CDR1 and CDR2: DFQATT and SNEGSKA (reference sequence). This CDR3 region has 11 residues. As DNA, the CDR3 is TGCAGTGCTAGCGGGGGCACTGAAGCTTTCTTT. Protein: CSASGGTEAFF.

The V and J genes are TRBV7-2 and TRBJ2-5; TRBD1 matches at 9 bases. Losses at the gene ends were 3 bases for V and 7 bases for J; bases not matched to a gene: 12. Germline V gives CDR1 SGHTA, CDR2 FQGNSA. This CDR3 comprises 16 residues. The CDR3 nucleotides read TGTGCCAGCAGCTTTCACAGGGGGCGCGGGGTCACGACCCAGTACTTC. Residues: CASSFHRGRGVTTQYF.

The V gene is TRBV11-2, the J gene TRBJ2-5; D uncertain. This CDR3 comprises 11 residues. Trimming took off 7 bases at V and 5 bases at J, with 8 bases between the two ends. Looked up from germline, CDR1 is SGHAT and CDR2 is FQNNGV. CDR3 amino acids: CASTTTETQYF. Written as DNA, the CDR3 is TGTGCCAGCACCACCACGGAGACCCAGTACTTC.

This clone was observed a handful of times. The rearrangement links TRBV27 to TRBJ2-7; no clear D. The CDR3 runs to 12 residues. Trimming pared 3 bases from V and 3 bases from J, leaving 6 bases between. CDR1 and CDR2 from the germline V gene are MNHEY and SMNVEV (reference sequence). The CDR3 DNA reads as TGTGCCAGCAGTTTCGTTATCTACGAGCAGTACTTC. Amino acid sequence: CASSFVIYEQYF.

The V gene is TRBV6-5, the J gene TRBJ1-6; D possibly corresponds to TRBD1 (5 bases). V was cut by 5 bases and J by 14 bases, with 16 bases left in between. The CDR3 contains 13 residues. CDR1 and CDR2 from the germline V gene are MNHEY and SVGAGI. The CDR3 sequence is CASSSRGLVTLHF. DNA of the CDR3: TGTGCCAGCAGTAGTAGGGGCCTGGTGACCCTCCACTTT.

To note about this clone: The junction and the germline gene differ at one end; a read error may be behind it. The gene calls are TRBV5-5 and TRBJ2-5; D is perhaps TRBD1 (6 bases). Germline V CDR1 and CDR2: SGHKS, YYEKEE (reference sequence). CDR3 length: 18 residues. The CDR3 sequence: CASRLDPGAYSLQETQYF. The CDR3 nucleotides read TGTGCCAGCAGGTTGGACCCAGGGGCGTACTCCCTCCAAGAGACCCAGTACTTC.

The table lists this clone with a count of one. The CDR3 loop is CASSESTGGAGYGYTF. The DNA of the CDR3 is TGCGCCAGCAGTGAGTCCACAGGGGGCGCAGGCTATGGCTACACCTTC. V is TRBV10-2 and J is TRBJ1-2, with 9 bases aligning to TRBD1. V lost 0 bases, J lost 4 bases, and 6 bases stayed unmatched. This CDR3 is 16 amino acids long. Germline assignment: CDR1 WSHSY and CDR2 SAAADI.

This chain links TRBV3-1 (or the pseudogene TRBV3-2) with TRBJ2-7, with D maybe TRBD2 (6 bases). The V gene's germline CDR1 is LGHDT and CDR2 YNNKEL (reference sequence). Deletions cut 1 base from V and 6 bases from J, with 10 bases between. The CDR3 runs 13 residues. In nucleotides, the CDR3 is TGTGCCAGCAGCCAAGCGGGAGTCCCCGAGCAGTACTTC. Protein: CASSQAGVPEQYF.

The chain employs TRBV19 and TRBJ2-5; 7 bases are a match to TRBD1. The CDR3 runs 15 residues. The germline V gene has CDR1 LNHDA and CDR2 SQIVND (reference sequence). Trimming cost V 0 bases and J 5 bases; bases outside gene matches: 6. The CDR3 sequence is CASSIDQGVRETQYF. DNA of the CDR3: TGTGCCAGTAGTATAGATCAGGGGGTCCGGGAGACCCAGTACTTC.

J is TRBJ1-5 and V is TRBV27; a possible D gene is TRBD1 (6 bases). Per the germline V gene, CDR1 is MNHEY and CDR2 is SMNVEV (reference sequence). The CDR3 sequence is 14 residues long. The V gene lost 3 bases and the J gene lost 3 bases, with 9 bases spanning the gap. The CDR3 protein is CASSFSGDNQPQHF. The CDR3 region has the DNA TGTGCCAGCAGTTTTTCAGGGGACAATCAGCCCCAGCATTTT.

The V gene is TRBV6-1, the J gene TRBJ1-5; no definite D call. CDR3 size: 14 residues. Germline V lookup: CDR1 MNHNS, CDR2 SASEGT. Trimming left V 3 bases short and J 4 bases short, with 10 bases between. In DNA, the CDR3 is TGTGCCAGCAGTGAGGGAGGGCCAAATCAGCCCCAGCATTTT. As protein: CASSEGGPNQPQHF.

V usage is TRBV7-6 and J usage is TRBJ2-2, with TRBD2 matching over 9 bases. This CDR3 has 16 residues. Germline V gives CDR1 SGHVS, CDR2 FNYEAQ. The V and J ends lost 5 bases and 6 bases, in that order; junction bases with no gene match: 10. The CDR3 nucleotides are TGTGCCAGCAGCCCCCGGGGTAGCGGGAGCCCCGGGGAGCTGTTTTTT. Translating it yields CASSPRGSGSPGELFF.